The 24 T cell receptor beta chains below all came from one sample that was sequenced in a study of cytomegalovirus exposure and HLA in healthy donors. Clones were sequenced by immunoSEQ multiplex PCR, and TCRdb holds only the in-frame ones, with some missing. The table lists around 250,000 clones, 85% to 90% of them singletons. Sample: PBMCs. These receptors were obtained from a woman aged 18-35 years in good health and CMV-seronegative.

V and J are TRBV19 and TRBJ2-2, with 7 positions matching TRBD1. V dropped 4 bases and J dropped 4; count of bases not matched to a gene: 6. CDR3 length: 15 residues. Germline CDR1 LNHDA, CDR2 SQIVND (reference sequence). For the CDR3, the DNA is TGTGCCAGTAGTAGGGGTCAGGGGGTCACCGGGGAGCTGTTTTTT. Protein sequence: CASSRGQGVTGELFF.

V is TRBV7-9 and J is TRBJ2-3, with 7 positions matching TRBD1. The V and J ends lost 5 bases and 1 base, in that order; junction bases with no gene match: 3. Germline V gene data show CDR1 as SEHNR and CDR2 as FQNEAQ (reference sequence). The CDR3 runs to 14 residues. The CDR3 coding sequence is TGTGCCAGCAGCGGGACAGTCCGCACAGATACGCAGTATTTT. Its protein is CASSGTVRTDTQYF.

This sequence joins TRBV19 and TRBJ1-6; 7 nucleotides align to TRBD1. This CDR3 contains 15 residues. The V and J ends lost 7 bases and 2 bases, in that order; junction bases with no gene match: 5. The germline gives CDR1 LNHDA, CDR2 SQIVND (reference sequence). CDR3 amino acids: CASTGTVTYNSPLHF. The DNA for the CDR3 is TGTGCCAGTACCGGGACAGTCACCTATAATTCACCCCTCCACTTT.

The V gene is TRBV4-3, the J gene TRBJ2-1; possible D gene TRBD2, 6 bases. V was shortened by 0 bases and J by 0 bases, with 15 bases between the two germline ends. The CDR3 covers 18 residues. Germline loops: CDR1 LGHNA, CDR2 YSLEER. The CDR3 loop is CASSQDGGRASSYNEQFF. The CDR3 bases are TGCGCCAGCAGCCAAGACGGGGGAAGGGCCAGCTCCTACAATGAGCAGTTCTTC.

This clone was recorded only once. The genes are TRBV19 and TRBJ1-1; no definite D call. The germline gives CDR1 LNHDA, CDR2 SQIVND (reference sequence). V was shortened by 9 bases and J by 1 base, with 12 bases between the two germline ends. The CDR3 has 13 amino acids. CDR3 DNA: TGTGCCAGCATCAGGCCTCCGAACACTGAAGCTTTCTTT. Translation: CASIRPPNTEAFF.

This clone was found once. The chain couples TRBV4-1 to TRBJ1-4; no definite D call. Germline assignment: CDR1 MGHRA and CDR2 YSYEKL. The CDR3 spans 15 residues. The V end lost 4 bases, the J end lost 2 bases, and 11 bases lay between the germline ends. CDR3 sequence: CASSLSVPTNEKLFF. The CDR3 DNA sequence: TGCGCCAGCAGCCTTTCAGTACCGACTAATGAAAAACTGTTTTTT.

The genes are TRBV29-1 and TRBJ1-2; 8 positions agree with TRBD1. The CDR3 totals 12 residues. J lost 4 bases, V lost 7 bases, and 5 bases had no gene match. Germline CDR1 SQVTM, CDR2 ANQGSEA. CDR3 nucleotides: TGCAGCGCGGACAGGGATCCCTATGGCTACACCTTC. It encodes CSADRDPYGYTF. The full variable domain, completed using reference TRBV29-1 and TRBJ1-2, is SAVISQKPSRDICQRGTSLTIQCQVDSQVTMMFWYRQQPGQSLTLIATANQGSEATYESGFVIDKFPISRPNLTFSTLTVSNMSPEDSSIYLCSADRDPYGYTFGSGTRLTVV.

V usage is TRBV11-2 and J usage is TRBJ1-2, with 8 bases that match TRBD1. This CDR3 region has 13 residues. Trimming removed 5 bases from V and 8 bases from J; junction bases left unmatched: 7. The V gene's germline CDR1 is SGHAT and CDR2 FQNNGV. Written as DNA, the CDR3 is TGTGCCAGCAGCCGTGACAGGGGAGGAGGCTACACCTTC. This sequence encodes CASSRDRGGGYTF.

This rearrangement joins TRBV6-5 to TRBJ1-1; no clear D gene. The V and J ends lost 5 bases and 6 bases respectively, with 16 bases between them. Per germline, CDR1 MNHEY and CDR2 SVGAGI. The CDR3 runs to 14 residues. This CDR3 is CASSTTRGFAEAFF. CDR3 DNA sequence: TGTGCCAGCAGTACTACTAGAGGATTTGCTGAAGCTTTCTTT.

V usage is TRBV2 and J usage is TRBJ1-4; D is uncertain. V lost 2 bases and J 4 bases, leaving 11 bases between the germline ends. Germline CDR1 reads SNHLY; CDR2 reads FYNNEI. The CDR3 is 15 residues long. CDR3 in amino acids: CASSELGAINEKLFF. DNA of the CDR3: TGTGCCAGCAGTGAACTGGGAGCTATTAATGAAAAACTGTTTTTT.

The chain couples TRBV12-5 to TRBJ2-3; TRBD2 agrees at 15 bases. The CDR3 length is 17 residues. V lost 3 bases to trimming and J lost 5 bases; unmatched junction nucleotides: 6. The germline CDR1 and CDR2 sequences are LGHNT and FRNRAP. The CDR3 DNA sequence: TGTGCTAGTGGTTTTCCGGGACTAGCGGGGGGCAAAGATACGCAGTATTTT. Protein: CASGFPGLAGGKDTQYF.

J is TRBJ2-1 and V is TRBV5-1; tentative D call: TRBD1 (5 bases). Germline V CDR1 and CDR2: SGHRS, YFSETQ. V lost 7 bases to trimming and J lost 0 bases, with 8 bases between them. The CDR3 is 13 residues long. CDR3 sequence: CASGASSYNEQFF. The DNA for the CDR3 is TGCGCCAGCGGGGCTAGCTCCTACAATGAGCAGTTCTTC.

The CDR3 nucleotides read TGTGCCAGCAGGGTTGGGACACCTAATGAGCAGTTCTTC. Protein sequence: CASRVGTPNEQFF. The chain recombines TRBV28 with TRBJ2-1, with D possibly matching TRBD1 (6 bases). The CDR3 is 13 residues long. Between the trimmed V and J ends, which lost 6 bases and 7 bases, there was a span of 13 bases. CDR1 and CDR2 from the germline V gene are MDHEN and SYDVKM.

In this sample, this clone turned up once. V usage is TRBV5-6 and J usage is TRBJ1-4; D remains unclear. The CDR3 runs to 15 residues. Germline CDR1 reads SGHDT; CDR2 reads YYEEEE. Trimming took 2 bases from V and 8 from J, leaving 16 bases between them. The CDR3 DNA follows: TGTGCCAGCAGCTTCATGCCGGTCACGAAGGAAAAACTGTTTTTT. Translation: CASSFMPVTKEKLFF.

This chain's CDR3 is CASSDGGENNEQFF. In DNA form, the CDR3 reads TGTGCCAGCAGTGACGGGGGGGAAAACAATGAGCAGTTCTTC. The genes are TRBV6-4 and TRBJ2-1; 7 nucleotides match TRBD2. The V gene's germline CDR1 is MRHNA and CDR2 SNTAGT. The CDR3 runs 14 residues. The J segment lost 5 bases and the V segment lost 2 bases, leaving 3 bases of the junction unmatched.

The chain couples TRBV7-3 to TRBJ2-6; 7 nucleotides align to TRBD1. V gave up 4 bases and J gave up 1 base; unmatched junction bases: 1. The CDR3 runs 15 residues. Germline assignment: CDR1 SGHTA and CDR2 FQGTGA. The CDR3 here is CASSSGGSGANVLTF. The CDR3 coding sequence is TGTGCCAGCAGCTCAGGGGGATCTGGGGCCAACGTCCTGACTTTC.

The genes are TRBV27 and TRBJ1-1; a possible D gene is TRBD1 (5 bases). The CDR3 covers 13 residues. The V gene's germline CDR1 is MNHEY and CDR2 SMNVEV (reference sequence). V was shortened by 2 bases and J by 9 bases, with 13 bases between the two germline ends. CDR3 coding DNA: TGTGCCAGCAGTTTAGGAGGGGCCCGGAAAGCTTTCTTT. Translating gives CASSLGGARKAFF.

The gene calls are TRBV19 and TRBJ2-6, with D possibly TRBD1 on 5 matching bases. Trimming removed 10 bases from V and 0 bases from J, with 16 bases in between. CDR1 is LNHDA and CDR2 is SQIVND in the germline V gene (reference sequence). The CDR3 is 16 amino acids. The CDR3 DNA reads TGTGCCACCTTGGACACTGTCCTCTCTGGGGCCAACGTCCTGACTTTC. It yields the protein CATLDTVLSGANVLTF.

This clone appeared once. This chain joins TRBV9 and TRBJ1-4, with 9 bases identical to TRBD1. The CDR3 covers 15 residues. V lost 2 bases and J lost 8; bases outside the gene matches: 7. Looked up from germline, CDR1 is SGDLS and CDR2 is YYNGEE. The chain's CDR3 is CASSVTGTGREKLFF. CDR3 DNA: TGTGCCAGCAGCGTCACCGGGACAGGGAGGGAAAAACTGTTTTTT.

The count of this clone is one. This sequence joins TRBV7-9 and TRBJ2-7, with 9 positions matching TRBD1. Germline V lookup: CDR1 SEHNR, CDR2 FQNEAQ (reference sequence). Trimming removed 5 bases from V and 4 bases from J; junction bases left unmatched: 9. The CDR3 is 15 amino acids. The DNA for the CDR3 is TGTGCCAGCAGCCCCGGGACAGGGTCCCGATACGAGCAGTACGTC. Translation: CASSPGTGSRYEQYV.

This rearrangement joins TRBV4-1 to TRBJ2-5, with D uncertain. The CDR3 covers 17 residues. V gave up 1 base and J gave up 5 bases, with 20 bases separating them. Germline assignment: CDR1 MGHRA and CDR2 YSYEKL. CDR3 sequence: CASSQGVQYQVLETQYF. In nucleotides, the CDR3 is TGCGCCAGCAGCCAAGGTGTTCAATACCAGGTCTTGGAGACCCAGTACTTC.

The CDR3 bases are TGTGCCAGCAGCTTAACTTACAGGGTCGGCAATCAGCCCCAGCATTTT. It encodes CASSLTYRVGNQPQHF. The gene calls are TRBV7-3 and TRBJ1-5; a weak D match, TRBD1 (6 bases). Trimming removed 0 bases from V and 2 bases from J, with 11 bases in between. Germline V gives CDR1 SGHTA, CDR2 FQGTGA. This CDR3 is built from 16 residues.

The CDR3 loop is CASSRGGITDTQYF. In DNA form, the CDR3 reads TGTGCCAGCAGCCGCGGGGGAATTACAGATACGCAGTATTTT. The J gene is TRBJ2-3, the V gene TRBV27, with 7 bases matching TRBD2. The CDR3 spans 14 residues. J lost 3 bases, V lost 6 bases, and 6 bases had no gene match. CDR1 is MNHEY and CDR2 is SMNVEV in the germline V gene (reference sequence).

The table lists this clone with a count of one. This chain uses TRBV7-9 with TRBJ2-7, with TRBD2 identical over 9 bases. The junction had 8 bases not matched to a gene; V was cut back by 5 bases and J by 3 bases. Germline V gene data show CDR1 as SEHNR and CDR2 as FQNEAQ (reference sequence). The CDR3 loop spans 15 amino acids. The CDR3 loop reads CASSPTGGGVYEQYF. For the CDR3, the DNA is TGTGCCAGCAGCCCCACGGGCGGGGGGGTCTACGAGCAGTACTTC.